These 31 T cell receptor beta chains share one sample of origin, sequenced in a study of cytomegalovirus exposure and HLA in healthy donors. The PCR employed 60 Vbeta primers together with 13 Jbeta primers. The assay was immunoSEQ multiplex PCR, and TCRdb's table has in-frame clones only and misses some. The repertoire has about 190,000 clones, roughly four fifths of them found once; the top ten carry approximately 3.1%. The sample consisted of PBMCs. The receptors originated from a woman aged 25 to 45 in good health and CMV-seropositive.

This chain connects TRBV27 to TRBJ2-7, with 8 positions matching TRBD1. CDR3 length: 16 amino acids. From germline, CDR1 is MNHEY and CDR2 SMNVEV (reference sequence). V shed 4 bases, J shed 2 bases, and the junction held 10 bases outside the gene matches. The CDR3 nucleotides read TGTGCCAGCAGTTCGTCAACAGGGGGACGACCCTACGAGCAGTACTTC. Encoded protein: CASSSSTGGRPYEQYF.

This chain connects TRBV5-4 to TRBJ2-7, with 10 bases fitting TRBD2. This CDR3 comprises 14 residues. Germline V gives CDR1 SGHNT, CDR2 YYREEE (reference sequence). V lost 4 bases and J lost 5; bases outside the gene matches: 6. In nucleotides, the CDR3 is TGTGCCAGCAGCGTGGGACTAGCGAACAACGAGCAGTACTTC. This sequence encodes CASSVGLANNEQYF.

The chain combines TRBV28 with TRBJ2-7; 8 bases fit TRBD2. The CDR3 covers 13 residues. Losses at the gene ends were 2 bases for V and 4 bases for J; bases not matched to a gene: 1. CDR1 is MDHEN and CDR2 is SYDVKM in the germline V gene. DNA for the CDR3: TGTGCCAGCAGTTTAGGCGGGAGGTACGAGCAGTACTTC. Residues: CASSLGGRYEQYF.

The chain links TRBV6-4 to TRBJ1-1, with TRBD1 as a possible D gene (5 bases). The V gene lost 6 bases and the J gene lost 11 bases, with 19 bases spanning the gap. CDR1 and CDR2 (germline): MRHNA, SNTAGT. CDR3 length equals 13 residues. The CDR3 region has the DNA TGTGCCAGCAGCGCCACCCAACAGGCCACGGCTTTCTTT. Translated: CASSATQQATAFF.

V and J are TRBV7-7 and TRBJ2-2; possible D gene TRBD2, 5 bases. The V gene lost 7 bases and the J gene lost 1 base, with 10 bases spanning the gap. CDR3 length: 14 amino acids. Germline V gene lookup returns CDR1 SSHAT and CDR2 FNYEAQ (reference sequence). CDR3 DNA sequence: TGTGCCAGCACCTATCGGGGGAACACCGGGGAGCTGTTTTTT. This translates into CASTYRGNTGELFF.

CDR3 amino acids: CASTNLQGVGTEAFF. As DNA, the CDR3 is TGTGCCAGCACCAACTTACAGGGGGTTGGGACTGAAGCTTTCTTT. The chain uses TRBV27 and TRBJ1-1, with TRBD1 matching over 8 bases. This CDR3 region has 15 residues. CDR1 is MNHEY, CDR2 SMNVEV, per germline (reference sequence). V was clipped by 7 bases and J by 5 bases; unmatched bases: 12.

The CDR3 nucleotides are TGCGCCAGCAGCCCTTTGGACAGACACTCTGGGGCCAACGTCCTGACTTTC. This gives the protein CASSPLDRHSGANVLTF. The chain uses TRBV4-1 and TRBJ2-6; D is possibly TRBD1 (6 bases). From germline, CDR1 is MGHRA and CDR2 YSYEKL. V lost 4 bases and J lost 0, with 13 bases in between. The CDR3 consists of 17 residues.

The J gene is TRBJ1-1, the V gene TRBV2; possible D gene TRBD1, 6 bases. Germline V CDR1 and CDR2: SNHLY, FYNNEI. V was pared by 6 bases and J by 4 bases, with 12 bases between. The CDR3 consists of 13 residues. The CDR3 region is CASSKGQITEAFF. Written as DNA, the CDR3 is TGTGCCAGCAGCAAAGGACAGATCACTGAAGCTTTCTTT.

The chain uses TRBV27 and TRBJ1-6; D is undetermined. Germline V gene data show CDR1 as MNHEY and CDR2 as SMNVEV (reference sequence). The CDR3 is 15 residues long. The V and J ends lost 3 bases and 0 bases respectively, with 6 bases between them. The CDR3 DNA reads TGTGCCAGCAGTTTTGTGAGCTCCTATAATTCACCCCTCCACTTT. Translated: CASSFVSSYNSPLHF.

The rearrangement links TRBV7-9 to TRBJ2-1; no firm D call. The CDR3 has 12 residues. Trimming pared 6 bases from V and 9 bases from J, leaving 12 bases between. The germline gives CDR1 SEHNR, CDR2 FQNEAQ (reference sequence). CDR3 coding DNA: TGTGCCAGCAGATTTAGAGCCACTGAGCAGTTCTTC. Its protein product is CASRFRATEQFF.

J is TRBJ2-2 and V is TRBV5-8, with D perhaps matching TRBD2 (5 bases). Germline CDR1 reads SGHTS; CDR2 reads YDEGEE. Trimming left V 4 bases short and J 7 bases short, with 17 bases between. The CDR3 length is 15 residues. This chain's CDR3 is CASSLGRRFSGELFF. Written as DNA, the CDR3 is TGTGCCAGCAGCCTGGGGAGAAGGTTTAGCGGGGAGCTGTTTTTT. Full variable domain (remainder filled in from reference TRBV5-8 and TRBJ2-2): EAGVTQSPTHLIKTRGQQATLRCSPISGHTSVYWYQQALGLGLQFLLWYDEGEERNRGNFPPRFSGRQFPNYSSELNVNALELEDSALYLCASSLGRRFSGELFFGEGSRLTVL.

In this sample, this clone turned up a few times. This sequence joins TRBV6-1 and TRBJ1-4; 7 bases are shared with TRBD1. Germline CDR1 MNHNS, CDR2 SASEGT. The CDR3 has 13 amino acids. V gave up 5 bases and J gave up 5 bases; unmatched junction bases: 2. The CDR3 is CASSRDSNEKLFF. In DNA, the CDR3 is TGTGCCAGCAGTCGGGACAGCAATGAAAAACTGTTTTTT.

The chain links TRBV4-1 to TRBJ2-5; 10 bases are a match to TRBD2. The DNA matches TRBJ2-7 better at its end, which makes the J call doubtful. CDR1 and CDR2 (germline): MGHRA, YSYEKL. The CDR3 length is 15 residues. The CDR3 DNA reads TGCGCCAGCAGCCAAGAGGCTAGCGGGAGCTACGAGCAGTACTTC. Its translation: CASSQEASGSYEQYF.

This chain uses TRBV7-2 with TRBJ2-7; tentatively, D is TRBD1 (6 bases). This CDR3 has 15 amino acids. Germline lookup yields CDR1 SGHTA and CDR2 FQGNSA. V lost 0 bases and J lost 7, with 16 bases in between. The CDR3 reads CASSLAGTQFKEQYF. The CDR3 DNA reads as TGTGCCAGCAGCTTAGCCGGGACACAATTCAAAGAGCAGTACTTC.

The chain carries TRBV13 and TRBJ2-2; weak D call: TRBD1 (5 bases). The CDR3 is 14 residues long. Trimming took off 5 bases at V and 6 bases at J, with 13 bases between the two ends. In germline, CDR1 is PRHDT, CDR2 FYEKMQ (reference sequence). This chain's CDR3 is CASSVRQLPGELFF. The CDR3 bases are TGTGCCAGCAGCGTCCGACAGTTGCCCGGGGAGCTGTTTTTT. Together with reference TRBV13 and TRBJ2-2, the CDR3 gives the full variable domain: AAGVIQSPRHLIKEKRETATLKCYPIPRHDTVYWYQQGPGQDPQFLISFYEKMQSDKGSIPDRFSAQQFSDYHSELNMSSLELGDSALYFCASSVRQLPGELFFGEGSRLTVL.

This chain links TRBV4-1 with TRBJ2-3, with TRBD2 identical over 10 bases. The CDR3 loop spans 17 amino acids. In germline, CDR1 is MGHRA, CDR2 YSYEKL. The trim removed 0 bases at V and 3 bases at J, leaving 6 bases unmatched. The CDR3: CASSQEASGRLTDTQYF. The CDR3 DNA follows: TGCGCCAGCAGCCAAGAGGCTAGCGGGAGATTAACAGATACGCAGTATTTT.

The DNA of the CDR3 is TGTGCCAGCAGTTACTCAACTAGCGGGAGCGAGCAGTACTTC. Its protein is CASSYSTSGSEQYF. The chain has TRBV6-5 and TRBJ2-7; 11 bases line up with TRBD2. This CDR3 has 14 amino acids. Germline assignment: CDR1 MNHEY and CDR2 SVGAGI. The V gene end was trimmed by 0 bases and the J gene end by 6 bases; junction bases not matched to a gene: 1.

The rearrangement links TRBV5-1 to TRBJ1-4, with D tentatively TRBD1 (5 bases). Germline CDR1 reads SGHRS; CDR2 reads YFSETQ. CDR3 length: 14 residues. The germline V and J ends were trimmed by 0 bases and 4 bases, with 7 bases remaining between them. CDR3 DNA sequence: TGCGCCAGCAGCTTGGCGACAGATAATGAAAAACTGTTTTTT. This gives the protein CASSLATDNEKLFF. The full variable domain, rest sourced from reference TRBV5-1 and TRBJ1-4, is KAGVTQTPRYLIKTRGQQVTLSCSPISGHRSVSWYQQTPGQGLQFLFEYFSETQRNKGNFPGRFSGRQFSNSRSEMNVSTLELGDSALYLCASSLATDNEKLFFGSGTQLSVL.

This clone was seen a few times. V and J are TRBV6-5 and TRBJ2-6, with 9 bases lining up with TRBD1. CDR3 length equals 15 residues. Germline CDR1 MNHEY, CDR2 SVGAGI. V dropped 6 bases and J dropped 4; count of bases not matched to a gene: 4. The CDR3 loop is CASRTGGAGANVLTF. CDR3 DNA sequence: TGTGCCAGCAGGACAGGGGGAGCGGGGGCCAACGTCCTGACTTTC.

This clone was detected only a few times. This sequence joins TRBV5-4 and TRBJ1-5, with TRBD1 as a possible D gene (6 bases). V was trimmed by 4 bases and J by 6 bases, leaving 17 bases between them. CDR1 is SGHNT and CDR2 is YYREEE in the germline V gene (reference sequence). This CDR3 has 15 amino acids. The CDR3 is CASSQWGGGIQPQHF. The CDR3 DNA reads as TGTGCCAGCAGCCAGTGGGGGGGCGGGATTCAGCCCCAGCATTTT. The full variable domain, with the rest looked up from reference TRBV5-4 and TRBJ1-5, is ETGVTQSPTHLIKTRGQQVTLRCSSQSGHNTVSWYQQALGQGPQFIFQYYREEENGRGNFPPRFSGLQFPNYSSELNVNALELDDSALYLCASSQWGGGIQPQHFGDGTRLSIL.

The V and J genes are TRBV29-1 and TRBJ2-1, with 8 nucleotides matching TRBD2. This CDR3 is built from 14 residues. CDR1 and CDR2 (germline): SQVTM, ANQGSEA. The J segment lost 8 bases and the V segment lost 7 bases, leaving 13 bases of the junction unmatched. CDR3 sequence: CSGGVAGGVHEQFF. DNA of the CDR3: TGCAGCGGGGGGGTGGCGGGAGGTGTCCATGAGCAGTTCTTC.

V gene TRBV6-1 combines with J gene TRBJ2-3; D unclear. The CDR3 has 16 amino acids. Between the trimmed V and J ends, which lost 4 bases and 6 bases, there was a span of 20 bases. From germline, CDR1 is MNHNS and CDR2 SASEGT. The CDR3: CASSAHSNGWLDTQYF. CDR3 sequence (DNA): TGTGCCAGCAGTGCACATAGCAATGGTTGGCTGGATACGCAGTATTTT.

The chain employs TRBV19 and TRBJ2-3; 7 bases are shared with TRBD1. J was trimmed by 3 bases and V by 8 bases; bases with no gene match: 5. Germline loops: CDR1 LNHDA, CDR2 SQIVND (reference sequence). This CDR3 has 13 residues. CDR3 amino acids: CASSRQGTDTQYF. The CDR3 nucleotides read TGTGCCAGTTCTAGACAGGGTACAGATACGCAGTATTTT. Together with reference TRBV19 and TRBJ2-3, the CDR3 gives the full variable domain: DGGITQSPKYLFRKEGQNVTLSCEQNLNHDAMYWYRQDPGQGLRLIYYSQIVNDFQKGDIAEGYSVSREKKESFPLTVTSAQKNPTAFYLCASSRQGTDTQYFGPGTRLTVL.

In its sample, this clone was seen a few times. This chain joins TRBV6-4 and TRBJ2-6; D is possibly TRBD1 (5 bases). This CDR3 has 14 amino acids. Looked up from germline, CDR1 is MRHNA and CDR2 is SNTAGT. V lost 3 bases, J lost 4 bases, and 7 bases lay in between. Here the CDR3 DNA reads TGTGCCAGCAGTGAGAGACAGGGGGCCAACGTCCTGACTTTC. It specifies CASSERQGANVLTF.

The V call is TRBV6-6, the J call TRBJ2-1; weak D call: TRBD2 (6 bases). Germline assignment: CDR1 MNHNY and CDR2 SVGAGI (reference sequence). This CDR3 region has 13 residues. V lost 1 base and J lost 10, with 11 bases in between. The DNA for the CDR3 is TGTGCCAGCAGTTACTTGCGGGAAGGGGAGCAGTTCTTC. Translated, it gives CASSYLREGEQFF.

In DNA, the CDR3 is TGTGCCAGCAGTGACACAACTAGCGGAGCAGATACGCAGTATTTT. Amino acid sequence: CASSDTTSGADTQYF. The rearrangement links TRBV6-4 to TRBJ2-3; TRBD2 agrees at 8 bases. Looked up from germline, CDR1 is MRHNA and CDR2 is SNTAGT. The CDR3 contains 15 residues. After removal of 2 bases from V and 4 bases from J, the junction contained 5 bases not matched to a gene.

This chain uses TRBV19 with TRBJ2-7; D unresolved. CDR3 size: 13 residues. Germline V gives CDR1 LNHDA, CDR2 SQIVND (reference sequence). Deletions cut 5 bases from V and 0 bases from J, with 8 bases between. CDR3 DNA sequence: TGTGCCAGTAGTCCCCTCTCCTCCTACGAGCAGTACTTC. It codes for CASSPLSSYEQYF.

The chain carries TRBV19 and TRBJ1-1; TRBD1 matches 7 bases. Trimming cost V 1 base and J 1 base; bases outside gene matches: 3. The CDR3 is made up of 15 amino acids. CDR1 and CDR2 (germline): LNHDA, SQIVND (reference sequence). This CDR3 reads CASSIVGTANTEAFF. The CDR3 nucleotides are TGTGCCAGTAGTATAGTGGGGACAGCGAACACTGAAGCTTTCTTT.

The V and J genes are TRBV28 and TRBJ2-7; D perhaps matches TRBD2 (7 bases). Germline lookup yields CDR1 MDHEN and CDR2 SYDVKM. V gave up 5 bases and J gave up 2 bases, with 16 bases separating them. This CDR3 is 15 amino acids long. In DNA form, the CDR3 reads TGTGCCAGCAGTGGGGGCCGGGACTACCCCTACGAGCAGTACTTC. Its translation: CASSGGRDYPYEQYF.

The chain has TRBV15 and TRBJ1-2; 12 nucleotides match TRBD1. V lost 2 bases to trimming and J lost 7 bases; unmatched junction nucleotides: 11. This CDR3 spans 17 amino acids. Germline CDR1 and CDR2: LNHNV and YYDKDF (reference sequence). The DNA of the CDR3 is TGTGCCACCAGCAGATATACCGGGACAGGGGGCATTAGTGGCTACACCTTC. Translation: CATSRYTGTGGISGYTF.

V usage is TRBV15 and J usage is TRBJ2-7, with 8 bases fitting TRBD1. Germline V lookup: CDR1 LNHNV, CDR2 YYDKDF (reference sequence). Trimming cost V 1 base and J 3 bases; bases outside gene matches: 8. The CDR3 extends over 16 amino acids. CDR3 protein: CATSRVRGQGHYEQYF. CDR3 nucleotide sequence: TGTGCCACCAGCAGAGTAAGAGGACAGGGACACTACGAGCAGTACTTC.